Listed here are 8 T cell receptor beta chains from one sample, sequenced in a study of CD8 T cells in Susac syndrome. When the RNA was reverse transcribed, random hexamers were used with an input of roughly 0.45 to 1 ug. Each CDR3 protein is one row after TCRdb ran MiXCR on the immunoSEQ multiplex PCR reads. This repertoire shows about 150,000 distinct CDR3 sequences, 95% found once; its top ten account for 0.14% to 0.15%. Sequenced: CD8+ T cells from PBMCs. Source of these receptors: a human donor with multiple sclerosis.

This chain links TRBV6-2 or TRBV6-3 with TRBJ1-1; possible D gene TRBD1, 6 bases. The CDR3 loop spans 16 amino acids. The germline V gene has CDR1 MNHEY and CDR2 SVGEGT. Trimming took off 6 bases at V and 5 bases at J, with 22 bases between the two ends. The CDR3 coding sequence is TGTGCCAGCAGACCTTTACGACAGGAGTTAAAAACTGAAGCTTTCTTT. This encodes CASRPLRQELKTEAFF.

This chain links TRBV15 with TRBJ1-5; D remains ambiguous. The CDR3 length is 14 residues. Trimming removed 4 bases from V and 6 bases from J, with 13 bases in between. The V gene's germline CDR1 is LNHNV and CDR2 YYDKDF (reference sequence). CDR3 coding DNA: TGTGCCACCAGCAAAGGCCCAGGCGGTCAGCCCCAGCATTTT. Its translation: CATSKGPGGQPQHF.

The CDR3: CASSYAIVGATSYEQYF. The CDR3 nucleotides read TGTGCCAGCAGTTACGCGATCGTCGGGGCTACCTCCTACGAGCAGTACTTC. The rearrangement joins TRBV6-2 or TRBV6-3 to TRBJ2-7, with D perhaps given as TRBD1 or TRBD2 (5 bases each). Germline V lookup: CDR1 MNHEY, CDR2 SVGEGT. The CDR3 length is 17 residues. Trimming removed 2 bases at V and 0 bases at J, with 17 bases between.

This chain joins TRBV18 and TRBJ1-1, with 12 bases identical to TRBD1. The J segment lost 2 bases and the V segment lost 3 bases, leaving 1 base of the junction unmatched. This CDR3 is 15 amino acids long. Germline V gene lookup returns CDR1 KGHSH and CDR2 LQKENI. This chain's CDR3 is CASSPGTGGNTEAFF. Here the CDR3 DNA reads TGTGCCAGCTCACCTGGGACAGGGGGCAACACTGAAGCTTTCTTT.

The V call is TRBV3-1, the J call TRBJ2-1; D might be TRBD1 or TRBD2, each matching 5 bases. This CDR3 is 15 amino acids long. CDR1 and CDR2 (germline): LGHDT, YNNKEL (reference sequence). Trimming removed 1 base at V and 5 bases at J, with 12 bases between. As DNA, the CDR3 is TGTGCCAGCAGCCAAGGTCGGGGCTATAACAATGAGCAGTTCTTC. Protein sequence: CASSQGRGYNNEQFF.

CDR3 sequence reads: CSATRNNEQFF. CDR3 sequence (DNA): TGCAGTGCTACCAGAAACAATGAGCAGTTCTTC. This chain uses TRBV20-1 with TRBJ2-1; D is unclear. The germline V and J ends were trimmed by 4 bases and 5 bases, with 6 bases remaining between them. Germline V gene data show CDR1 as DFQATT and CDR2 as SNEGSKA (reference sequence). The CDR3 is 11 residues long.

CDR3 amino acids: CASSSTMNTEAFF. Here the CDR3 DNA reads TGCGCCAGCAGCTCAACCATGAACACTGAAGCTTTCTTT. V is TRBV5-1 and J is TRBJ1-1; D call uncertain. Germline CDR1 is SGHRS and CDR2 is YFSETQ. Trimming removed 3 bases at V and 0 bases at J, with 6 bases between. The CDR3 totals 13 residues.

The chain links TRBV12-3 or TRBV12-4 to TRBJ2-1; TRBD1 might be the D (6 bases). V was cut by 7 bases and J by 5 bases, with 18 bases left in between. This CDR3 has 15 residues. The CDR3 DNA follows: TGTGCCAGCACCTCGACAGGTCATTACGACAATGAGCAGTTCTTC. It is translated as CASTSTGHYDNEQFF.